Listed below are T cell receptor beta chains from one sample, sequenced in a study of blood T cells in healthy people across ages. Using its own MiXCR run on the 5' RACE reads, TCRdb lists one record per CDR3 protein. The sample has about 640,000 distinct CDR3 sequences, under 70% seen once. Sequences were obtained from blood. The receptors originated from a man aged 60-69 years in good health. CDR3s include the opening cysteine and the closing phenylalanine or tryptophan. The D gene is left open where the match is weak. Rows give clone size only sometimes, using once, few, many, or a class for an expanded clone.

v_gene: TRBV9
j_gene: TRBJ2-3
abundance: .
d_gene: TRBD2
CDR3nt: TGTGCCAGCAGCGCTAGCGGGACCCCACAAACAGATACGCAGTATTTT
CDR3aa: CASSASGTPQTDTQYF

v_gene: TRBV6-6
j_gene: TRBJ1-1
abundance: .
d_gene: TRBD1
CDR3nt: TGTGCCAGCAGTACCGACAGGGGCGCTGAAGCTTTCTTT
CDR3aa: CASSTDRGAEAFF

v_gene: TRBV2
j_gene: TRBJ2-7
abundance: .
d_gene: TRBD2
CDR3nt: TGTGCCAGCAGAACCTCGACTAGCGGGGGGTTCGACGAGCAGTACTTC
CDR3aa: CASRTSTSGGFDEQYF

v_gene: TRBV6-6
j_gene: TRBJ2-1
abundance: .
d_gene: .
CDR3nt: TGTGCCAGCAGTTATTCCGATAGGAGCGGAAGTGTCTACGAGCAGTTCTTC
CDR3aa: CASSYSDRSGSVYEQFF

v_gene: TRBV3-1
j_gene: TRBJ1-5
abundance: few
d_gene: .
CDR3nt: TGTGCCAGCAGCCGAAGGGGAGGCAATCAGCCCCAGCATTTT
CDR3aa: CASSRRGGNQPQHF

v_gene: TRBV7-2
j_gene: TRBJ2-1
abundance: few
d_gene: .
CDR3nt: TGTGCCAGCAGCCCGACTAGGGCCGGGTACAATGAGCAGTTCTTC
CDR3aa: CASSPTRAGYNEQFF

v_gene: TRBV5-1
j_gene: TRBJ1-3
abundance: .
d_gene: TRBD1
CDR3nt: TGCGCCAGCAGCTTCGGCAGGGGGCCTGGAAACACCATATATTTT
CDR3aa: CASSFGRGPGNTIYF

v_gene: TRBV11-3
j_gene: TRBJ2-1
abundance: .
d_gene: TRBD1
CDR3nt: TGTGCCGGCAGCAATAGACAGGGTAGCGAGCAGTTCTTC
CDR3aa: CAGSNRQGSEQFF

v_gene: TRBV12-3/TRBV12-4
j_gene: TRBJ2-5
abundance: .
d_gene: .
CDR3nt: TGTGCCAGCAGCCTACCAAGCGGGCAAGACGTTCAAGAGACCCAGTACTTC
CDR3aa: CASSLPSGQDVQETQYF

v_gene: TRBV14
j_gene: TRBJ2-5
abundance: few
d_gene: TRBD1
CDR3nt: TGTGCCAGCAGCCAAGAACGATCACAGGGGGTGATAGGCCAAGAGACCCAGTACTTC
CDR3aa: CASSQERSQGVIGQETQYF

v_gene: TRBV28
j_gene: TRBJ2-5
abundance: .
d_gene: TRBD2
CDR3nt: TGTGCCAGCAGTTTTTCCTATTTACTAGCGGCTGTTCGGGGGACCCAGTACTTC
CDR3aa: CASSFSYLLAAVRGTQYF

v_gene: TRBV3-1
j_gene: TRBJ1-2
abundance: few
d_gene: TRBD1
CDR3nt: TGTGCCAGCAGCCAAGATGCAGGGGGCAACTATGGCTACACCTTC
CDR3aa: CASSQDAGGNYGYTF

v_gene: TRBV20-1
j_gene: TRBJ2-7
abundance: few
d_gene: TRBD2
CDR3nt: TGCAGTGCTAGGAGGGGATCAGCGGGGCTGGGAGAGCAGTACTTC
CDR3aa: CSARRGSAGLGEQYF

v_gene: TRBV12-3/TRBV12-4
j_gene: TRBJ2-1
abundance: .
d_gene: .
CDR3nt: TGTGCCAGCAGCAGATTGCGGGGAGATGAGCAGTTTTTC
CDR3aa: CASSRLRGDEQFF

v_gene: TRBV12-3/TRBV12-4
j_gene: TRBJ2-3
abundance: .
d_gene: .
CDR3nt: TGTGCCAGCAGTTTGTATAGCACAGATACGCAGTATTTT
CDR3aa: CASSLYSTDTQYF

v_gene: TRBV20-1
j_gene: TRBJ2-4
abundance: .
d_gene: .
CDR3nt: TGCAGTGCTAGGCCGGGGGACAAAAACATTCAGTACTTC
CDR3aa: CSARPGDKNIQYF

v_gene: TRBV20-1
j_gene: TRBJ1-2
abundance: .
d_gene: .
CDR3nt: TGCAGTGCAAACAGGGACCAGGATGGCTACACCTTC
CDR3aa: CSANRDQDGYTF

v_gene: TRBV20-1
j_gene: TRBJ2-7
abundance: .
d_gene: .
CDR3nt: TGCAGTGCTATACAGGAGTCCTACGAGCAGTACTTC
CDR3aa: CSAIQESYEQYF

v_gene: TRBV6-2/TRBV6-3
j_gene: TRBJ2-3
abundance: few
d_gene: .
CDR3nt: TGTGCCAGCAGCACCAGTTTGGATACGCAGTATTTT
CDR3aa: CASSTSLDTQYF

v_gene: TRBV25-1
j_gene: TRBJ2-1
abundance: .
d_gene: .
CDR3nt: TGTGCCAGCAGTGCGGGGGCGCTTACATACAATGAGCAGTTCTTC
CDR3aa: CASSAGALTYNEQFF

v_gene: TRBV21-1
j_gene: TRBJ1-1
abundance: few
d_gene: .
CDR3nt: TGTGCCAGCGCGGGGGTTGAAGCTTTCTTT
CDR3aa: CASAGVEAFF

v_gene: TRBV15
j_gene: TRBJ2-7
abundance: .
d_gene: TRBD1
CDR3nt: TGTGCCACAAGACAGGGACACATCAACTCCTACGAGCAGTACTTC
CDR3aa: CATRQGHINSYEQYF

v_gene: TRBV11-3
j_gene: TRBJ2-1
abundance: .
d_gene: .
CDR3nt: TGTGCCAGCAGCCCCGGGACCCAATACAATGAGCAGTTCTTT
CDR3aa: CASSPGTQYNEQFF

v_gene: TRBV20-1
j_gene: TRBJ2-3
abundance: few
d_gene: TRBD1
CDR3nt: TGCAGTGCTAGAGGCGGGACAGGGGGCTCGGATACGCAGTATTTT
CDR3aa: CSARGGTGGSDTQYF

v_gene: TRBV27
j_gene: TRBJ2-1
abundance: few
d_gene: TRBD2
CDR3nt: TGTGCCAGCAGTCCCGCTAGCGGGGCCTACAATGAGCAGTTCTTC
CDR3aa: CASSPASGAYNEQFF

v_gene: TRBV2
j_gene: TRBJ1-2
abundance: .
d_gene: .
CDR3nt: TGTGCCAGCAGCCCGGTGAATGGCTACACCTTC
CDR3aa: CASSPVNGYTF

v_gene: TRBV7-9
j_gene: TRBJ2-3
abundance: .
d_gene: .
CDR3nt: TGTGCCAGCAGCTCCGGACATTGGCAAACGCAGTATTTT
CDR3aa: CASSSGHWQTQYF

v_gene: TRBV5-1
j_gene: TRBJ2-1
abundance: few
d_gene: .
CDR3nt: TGCGCCAGCACCATCAACAATGAGCAGTTCTTC
CDR3aa: CASTINNEQFF

v_gene: TRBV20-1
j_gene: TRBJ2-3
abundance: .
d_gene: .
CDR3nt: TGCAGTGCTAGAGATTCCGCTGGGAGCACAGATACGCAGTATTTT
CDR3aa: CSARDSAGSTDTQYF

v_gene: TRBV6-6
j_gene: TRBJ2-7
abundance: few
d_gene: .
CDR3nt: TGTGCCAGCAGTTACTCCGGGGCTGCCTACGAGCAGTACTTC
CDR3aa: CASSYSGAAYEQYF

v_gene: TRBV9
j_gene: TRBJ2-7
abundance: .
d_gene: TRBD2
CDR3nt: TGTGCCAGCAGTCGTACCGGGGGGGCAGTCTACAATGAGCAGTACTTC
CDR3aa: CASSRTGGAVYNEQYF

v_gene: TRBV27
j_gene: TRBJ2-7
abundance: .
d_gene: TRBD2
CDR3nt: TGTGCCAGCAGACTAGGACTAGCTGGGTCCTACGAGCAGTACTTC
CDR3aa: CASRLGLAGSYEQYF

v_gene: TRBV20-1
j_gene: TRBJ2-5
abundance: .
d_gene: .
CDR3nt: TGCAGTGCTAGTGATGCATTGAGGGGAGAGACCCAGTACTTC
CDR3aa: CSASDALRGETQYF

v_gene: TRBV10-3
j_gene: TRBJ1-1
abundance: .
d_gene: .
CDR3nt: TGTGCCATCAGTGCGCAGGGCATGAACACTGAAGCTTTCTTT
CDR3aa: CAISAQGMNTEAFF

v_gene: TRBV7-8
j_gene: TRBJ1-6
abundance: few
d_gene: .
CDR3nt: TGTGCCAGCAGCTTAAGGCCCGGGACCGCCTTGGATTCACCCCTCCACTTT
CDR3aa: CASSLRPGTALDSPLHF

v_gene: TRBV10-1
j_gene: TRBJ2-7
abundance: .
d_gene: .
CDR3nt: TGCGCCAGCGGCCCGAAGGCCCCCGTCCCCCTGGGCTACGAGCAGTACTTC
CDR3aa: CASGPKAPVPLGYEQYF

v_gene: TRBV6-1
j_gene: TRBJ2-7
abundance: few
d_gene: TRBD1
CDR3nt: TGTGCCAGCAGCTCCAACACGGGACAGGGTTCTAACGAGCAGTACTTC
CDR3aa: CASSSNTGQGSNEQYF

v_gene: TRBV27
j_gene: TRBJ2-7
abundance: .
d_gene: TRBD1
CDR3nt: TGTGCCAGCCGCCCCGGGACAGGGGCTTACGAGCAGTACTTC
CDR3aa: CASRPGTGAYEQYF

v_gene: TRBV5-5
j_gene: TRBJ2-5
abundance: .
d_gene: TRBD1
CDR3nt: TGTGCCAGCAAGGAGGTACAGGGGCCCCAAGAGACCCAGTACTTC
CDR3aa: CASKEVQGPQETQYF

v_gene: TRBV20-1
j_gene: TRBJ2-7
abundance: few
d_gene: TRBD1
CDR3nt: TGCAGTGCTATTAGAGCGAGACAGGGGGCTAGCGAGCAGTACTTC
CDR3aa: CSAIRARQGASEQYF

v_gene: TRBV5-1
j_gene: TRBJ1-5
abundance: .
d_gene: .
CDR3nt: TGTGCCAGCAGCTTAGAAGGTCAGCCCCAGCATTTT
CDR3aa: CASSLEGQPQHF